The present TCR beta chain was sequenced within a study of human T cells and chemical hapten exposure. The overall study: In the roughly 24-week study, patients were dosed weekly with diphenylcyclopropenone on the scalp throughout. The patient population, which was mostly female, had alopecia areata, totalis or universalis. Among samples, TCR yields varied mainly because of small differences in pooled library volume.

Regarding time point: patch test 2, 6 weeks after DPC sensitization. Treatment in this sample: therapeutic diphenylcyclopropenone sensitization with weekly scalp DPC. Participating donors were patients with alopecia, aged 18 to 70 years, considered appropriate candidates for DPC. V was cut by 3 bases and J by 15 bases, with 24 bases left in between. This CDR3 comprises 15 residues. TCRdb called the RACE reads again in MiXCR, with one record for every CDR3 protein. Of 120,000 to 150,000 distinct CDR3 sequences in the sample, around 11% were seen once. This clonotype was recorded at least ten times. The sequence was collected from a woman between 50 and 59 years old with alopecia areata. Some clones in this sample may be carry-over from other donors' samples. The sequencing used whole blood, collected in connection with sensitization to the hapten diphenylcyclopropenone (DPC). The chain joins TRBV12-3 or TRBV12-4 to TRBJ2-1, with D tentatively TRBD2 (6 bases). The CDR3 loop is CASSFALGLGVVGFF. In nucleotides, the CDR3 is TGTGCCAGCAGTTTTGCATTGGGACTCGGGGTAGTGGGGTTCTTC.